In its sample, the clone carrying this T cell receptor beta chain was seen many times. The record originates from a study of regulatory T cells in long-lasting Graves disease. Building the TCR beta libraries relied on iRepertoire HTBI primers, and CDR3 regions underwent Arm-PCR. TCRdb ran MiXCR on the multiplex PCR reads and lists one entry per CDR3 protein. This sample yields about 440,000 distinct CDR3 sequences, of which about 15% are seen a single time; less than 30% belongs to the top ten. Indicated time point: newly diagnosed GD, antithyroid drugs for less than 3 months. Isolated PBMC RNA provided the starting material for the TCR library. From germline, CDR1 is SGHAT and CDR2 FQDESV (reference sequence). V lost 4 bases and J 2 bases, leaving 15 bases between the germline ends. The CDR3 sequence is 15 residues long. This same sample was also taken into another study, of T cells in Graves' hyperthyroidism and ophthalmopathy.

The sequence derives from a woman between 18 and 29 years old with Graves disease. The material was peripheral blood mononuclear cells (PBMCs), obtained at new diagnosis, from a patient treated with antithyroid drugs. The chain recombines TRBV11-1 with TRBJ2-7, with D possibly TRBD2 on 6 matching bases. As DNA, the CDR3 is TGTGCCAGCAGCTGGCAGGGAGGTGGGGCCTACGAGCAGTACTTC. Residues: CASSWQGGGAYEQYF.